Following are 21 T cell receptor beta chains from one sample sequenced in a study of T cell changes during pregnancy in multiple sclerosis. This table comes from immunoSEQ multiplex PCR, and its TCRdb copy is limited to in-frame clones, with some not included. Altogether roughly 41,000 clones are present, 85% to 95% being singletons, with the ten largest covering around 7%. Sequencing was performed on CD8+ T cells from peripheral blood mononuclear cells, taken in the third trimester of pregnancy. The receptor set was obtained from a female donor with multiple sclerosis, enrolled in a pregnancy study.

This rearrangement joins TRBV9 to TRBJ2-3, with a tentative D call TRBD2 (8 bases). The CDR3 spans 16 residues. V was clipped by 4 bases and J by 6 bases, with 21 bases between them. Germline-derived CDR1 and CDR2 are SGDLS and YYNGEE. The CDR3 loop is CASSPSGGGRGDTQYF. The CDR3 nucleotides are TGTGCCAGCAGCCCCTCGGGAGGGGGCCGCGGGGATACGCAGTATTTT.

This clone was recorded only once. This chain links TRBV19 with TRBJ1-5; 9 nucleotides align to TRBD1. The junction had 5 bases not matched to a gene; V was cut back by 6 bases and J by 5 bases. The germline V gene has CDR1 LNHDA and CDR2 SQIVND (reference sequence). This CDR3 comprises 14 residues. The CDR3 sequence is CASRNRGPDQPQHF. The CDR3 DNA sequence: TGTGCCAGTAGGAACAGGGGGCCCGATCAGCCCCAGCATTTT.

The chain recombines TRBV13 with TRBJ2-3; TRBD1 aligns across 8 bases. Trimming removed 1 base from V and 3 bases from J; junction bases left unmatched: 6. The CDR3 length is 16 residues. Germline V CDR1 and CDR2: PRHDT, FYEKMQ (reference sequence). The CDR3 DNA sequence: TGTGCCAGCAGCTTAGCGGACAGGGCCGAGACAGATACGCAGTATTTT. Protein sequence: CASSLADRAETDTQYF. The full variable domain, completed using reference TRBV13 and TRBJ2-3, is AAGVIQSPRHLIKEKRETATLKCYPIPRHDTVYWYQQGPGQDPQFLISFYEKMQSDKGSIPDRFSAQQFSDYHSELNMSSLELGDSALYFCASSLADRAETDTQYFGPGTRLTVL.

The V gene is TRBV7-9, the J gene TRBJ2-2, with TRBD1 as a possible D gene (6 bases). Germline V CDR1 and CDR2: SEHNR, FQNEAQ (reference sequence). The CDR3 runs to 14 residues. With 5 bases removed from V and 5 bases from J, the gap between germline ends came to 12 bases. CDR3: CASSQNRATGELFF. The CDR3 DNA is TGTGCCAGCAGCCAAAACAGGGCGACCGGGGAGCTGTTTTTT.

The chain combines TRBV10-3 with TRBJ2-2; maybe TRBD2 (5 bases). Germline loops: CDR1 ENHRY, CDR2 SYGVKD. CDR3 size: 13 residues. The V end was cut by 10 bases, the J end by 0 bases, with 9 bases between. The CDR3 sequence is CANAAANTGELFF. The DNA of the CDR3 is TGTGCCAACGCAGCGGCGAACACCGGGGAGCTGTTTTTT.

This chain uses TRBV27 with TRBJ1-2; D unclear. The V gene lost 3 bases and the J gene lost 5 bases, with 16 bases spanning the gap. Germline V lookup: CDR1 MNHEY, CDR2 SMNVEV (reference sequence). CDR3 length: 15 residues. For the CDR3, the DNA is TGTGCCAGCAGTTTGCACCTCGGGAGCCTATATGGCTACACCTTC. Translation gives CASSLHLGSLYGYTF.

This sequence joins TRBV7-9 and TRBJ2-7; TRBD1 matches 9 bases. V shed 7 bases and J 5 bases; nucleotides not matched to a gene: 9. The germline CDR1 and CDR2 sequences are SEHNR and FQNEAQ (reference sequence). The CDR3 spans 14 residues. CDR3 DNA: TGTGCCAGCAACGCCGGGACAGGGATCAACGAGCAGTACTTC. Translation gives CASNAGTGINEQYF.

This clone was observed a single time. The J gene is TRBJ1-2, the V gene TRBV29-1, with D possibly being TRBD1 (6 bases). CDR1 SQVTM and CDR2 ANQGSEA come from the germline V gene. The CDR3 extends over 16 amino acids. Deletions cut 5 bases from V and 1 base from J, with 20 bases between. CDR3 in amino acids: CSVRRRGQPINYGYTF. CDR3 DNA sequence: TGCAGCGTTAGACGACGAGGACAGCCTATTAACTATGGCTACACCTTC.

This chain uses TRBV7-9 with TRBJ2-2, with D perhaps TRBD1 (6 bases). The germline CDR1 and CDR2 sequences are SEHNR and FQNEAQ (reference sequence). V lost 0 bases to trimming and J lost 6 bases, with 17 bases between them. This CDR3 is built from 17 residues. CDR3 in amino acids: CASSLAVGQGNSGELFF. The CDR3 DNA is TGTGCCAGCAGCTTAGCGGTCGGGCAGGGGAATTCCGGGGAGCTGTTTTTT.

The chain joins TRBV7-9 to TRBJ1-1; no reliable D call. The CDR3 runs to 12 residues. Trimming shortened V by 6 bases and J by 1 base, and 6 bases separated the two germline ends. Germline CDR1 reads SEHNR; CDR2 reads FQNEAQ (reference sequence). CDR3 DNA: TGTGCCAGCAGACCAGGGAACACTGAAGCTTTCTTT. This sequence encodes CASRPGNTEAFF.

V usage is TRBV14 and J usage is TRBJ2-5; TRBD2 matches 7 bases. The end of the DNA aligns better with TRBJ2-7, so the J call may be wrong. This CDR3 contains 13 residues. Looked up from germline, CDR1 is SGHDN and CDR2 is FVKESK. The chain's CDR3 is CASSHREDYEQYF. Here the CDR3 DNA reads TGTGCCAGCAGCCACCGGGAGGACTACGAGCAGTACTTC.

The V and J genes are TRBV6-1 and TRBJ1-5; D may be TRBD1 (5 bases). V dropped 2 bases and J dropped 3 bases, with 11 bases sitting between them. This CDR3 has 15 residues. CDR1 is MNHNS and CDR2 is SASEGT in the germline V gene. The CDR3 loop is CASSEMVGDNQPQHF. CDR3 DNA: TGTGCCAGCAGTGAAATGGTAGGGGACAATCAGCCCCAGCATTTT.

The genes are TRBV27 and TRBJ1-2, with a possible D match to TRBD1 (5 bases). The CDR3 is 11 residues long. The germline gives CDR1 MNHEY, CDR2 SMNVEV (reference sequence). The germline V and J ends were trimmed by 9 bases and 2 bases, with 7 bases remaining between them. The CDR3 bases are TGTGCCAGTACAGGAAACTATGGCTACACCTTC. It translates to CASTGNYGYTF.

This CDR3 is CASSSGTSYQPQHF. For the CDR3, the DNA is TGTGCCAGCAGCTCCGGGACATCGTATCAGCCCCAGCATTTT. The chain joins TRBV28 to TRBJ1-5; perhaps TRBD1 as D (6 bases). Germline lookup yields CDR1 MDHEN and CDR2 SYDVKM. With 6 bases removed from V and 5 bases from J, the gap between germline ends came to 14 bases. This CDR3 is 14 amino acids long. The complete variable domain, with remaining parts taken from reference TRBV28 and TRBJ1-5, reads DVKVTQSSRYLVKRTGEKVFLECVQDMDHENMFWYRQDPGLGLRLIYFSYDVKMKEKGDIPEGYSVSREKKERFSLILESASTNQTSMYLCASSSGTSYQPQHFGDGTRLSIL.

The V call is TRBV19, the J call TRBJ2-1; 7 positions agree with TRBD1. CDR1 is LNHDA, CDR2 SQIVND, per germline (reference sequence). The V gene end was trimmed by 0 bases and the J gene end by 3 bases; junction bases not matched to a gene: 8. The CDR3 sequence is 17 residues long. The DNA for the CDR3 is TGTGCCAGTAGTATAGATGGGGAGACAGGGAGCTACAATGAGCAGTTCTTC. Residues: CASSIDGETGSYNEQFF. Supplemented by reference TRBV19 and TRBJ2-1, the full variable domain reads DGGITQSPKYLFRKEGQNVTLSCEQNLNHDAMYWYRQDPGQGLRLIYYSQIVNDFQKGDIAEGYSVSREKKESFPLTVTSAQKNPTAFYLCASSIDGETGSYNEQFFGPGTRLTVL.

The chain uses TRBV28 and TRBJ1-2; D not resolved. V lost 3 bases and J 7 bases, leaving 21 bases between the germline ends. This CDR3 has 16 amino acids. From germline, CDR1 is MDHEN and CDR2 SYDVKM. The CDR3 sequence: CASSLLQADPVGGYTF. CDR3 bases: TGTGCCAGCAGTTTGCTTCAGGCCGACCCAGTTGGTGGCTACACCTTC.

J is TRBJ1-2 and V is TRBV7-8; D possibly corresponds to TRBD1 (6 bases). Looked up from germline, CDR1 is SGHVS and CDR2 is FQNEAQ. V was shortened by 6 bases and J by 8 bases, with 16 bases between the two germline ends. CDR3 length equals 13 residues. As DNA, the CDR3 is TGTGCCAGCAGTCCATCCGCGGGGGGCGGCTACACCTTC. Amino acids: CASSPSAGGGYTF. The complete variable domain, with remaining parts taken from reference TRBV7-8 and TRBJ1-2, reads GAGVSQSPRYKVAKRGQDVALRCDPISGHVSLFWYQQALGQGPEFLTYFQNEAQLDKSGLPSDRFFAERPEGSVSTLKIQRTQQEDSAVYLCASSPSAGGGYTFGSGTRLTVV.

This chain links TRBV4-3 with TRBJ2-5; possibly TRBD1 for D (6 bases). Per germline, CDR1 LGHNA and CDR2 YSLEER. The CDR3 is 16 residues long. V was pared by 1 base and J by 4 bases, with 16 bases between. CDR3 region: CASSQARDIQGETQYF. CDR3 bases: TGCGCCAGCAGCCAAGCTAGGGACATCCAGGGAGAGACCCAGTACTTC.

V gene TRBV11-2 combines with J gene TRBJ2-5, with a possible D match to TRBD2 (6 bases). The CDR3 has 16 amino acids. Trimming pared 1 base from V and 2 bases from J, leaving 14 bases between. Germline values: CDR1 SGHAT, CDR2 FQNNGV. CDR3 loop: CASSLVGGDTQETQYF. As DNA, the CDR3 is TGTGCCAGCAGCTTAGTAGGCGGGGATACGCAAGAGACCCAGTACTTC.

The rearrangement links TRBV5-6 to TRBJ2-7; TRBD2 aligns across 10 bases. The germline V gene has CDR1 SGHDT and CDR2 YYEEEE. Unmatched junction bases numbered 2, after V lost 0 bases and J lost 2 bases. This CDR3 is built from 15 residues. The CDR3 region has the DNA TGTGCCAGCAGCTTGGCTAGCGGGAGTACCTACGAGCAGTACTTC. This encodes CASSLASGSTYEQYF.

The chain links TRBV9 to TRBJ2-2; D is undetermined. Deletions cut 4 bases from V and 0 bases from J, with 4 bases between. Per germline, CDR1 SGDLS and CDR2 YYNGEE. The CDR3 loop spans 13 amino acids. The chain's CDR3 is CASSPTNTGELFF. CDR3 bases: TGTGCCAGCAGCCCCACGAACACCGGGGAGCTGTTTTTT.